The entry below gives a single T cell receptor (beta chain) sequence along with its context. CDR3 length equals 16 residues. V lost 0 bases, J lost 0 bases, and 9 bases lay in between. Looked up from germline, CDR1 is MNHEY and CDR2 is SVGAGI. This sample was taken from a study of blood T cell repertoires in COVID-19. Across the whole study: There were acute and convalescent COVID-19 samples, and they came from the United States, Italy and Spain.

Assay used: immunoSEQ multiplex PCR; TCRdb lists only in-frame clones, some missing. The sample contains fewer than 300,000 clones, more than 85% of which appear only once. Adults between roughly 18 and 95 years of age took part from 20 to 25 US areas. In Cohort 3, a recovered donor had either two negative PCRs, clearance, or symptom resolution. V gene TRBV6-5 combines with J gene TRBJ1-3; TRBD1 might be the D (5 bases). The sequencing input was PBMCs or T cells enriched from blood (not recorded which). This sequence originates from a man aged 35 to 55 who had recovered from COVID-19. The CDR3 here is CASSYSHRISGNTIYF. In nucleotides, the CDR3 is TGTGCCAGCAGTTACTCGCACAGGATCTCTGGAAACACCATATATTTT.